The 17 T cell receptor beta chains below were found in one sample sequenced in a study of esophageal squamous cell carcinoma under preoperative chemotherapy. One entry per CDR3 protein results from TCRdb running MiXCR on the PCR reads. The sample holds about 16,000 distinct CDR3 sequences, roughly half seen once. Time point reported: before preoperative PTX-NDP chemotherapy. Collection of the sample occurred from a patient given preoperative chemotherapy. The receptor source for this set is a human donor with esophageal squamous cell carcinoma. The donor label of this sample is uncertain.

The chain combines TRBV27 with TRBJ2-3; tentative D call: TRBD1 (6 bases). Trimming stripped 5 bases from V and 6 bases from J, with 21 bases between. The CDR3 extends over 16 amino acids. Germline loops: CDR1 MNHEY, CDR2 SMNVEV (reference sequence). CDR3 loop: CASSPRTVQGYDTQYF. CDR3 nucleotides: TGTGCCAGCAGTCCCCGGACAGTCCAAGGTTACGATACGCAGTATTTT.

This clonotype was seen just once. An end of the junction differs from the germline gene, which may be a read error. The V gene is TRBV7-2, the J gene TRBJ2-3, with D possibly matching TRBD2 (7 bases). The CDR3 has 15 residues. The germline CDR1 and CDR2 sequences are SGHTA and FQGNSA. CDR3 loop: CGRGFGGPEQETQYF. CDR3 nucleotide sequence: TGTGGCAGGGGCTTCGGGGGGCCTGAGCAAGAGACGCAGTATTTC.

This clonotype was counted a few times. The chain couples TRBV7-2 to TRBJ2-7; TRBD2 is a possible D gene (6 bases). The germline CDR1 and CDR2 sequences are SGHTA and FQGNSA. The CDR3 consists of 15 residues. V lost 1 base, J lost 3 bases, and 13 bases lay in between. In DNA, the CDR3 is TGTGCCAGCAGCTTAGGCCGGGACTGGTACTACGAGCAGTACTTC. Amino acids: CASSLGRDWYYEQYF.

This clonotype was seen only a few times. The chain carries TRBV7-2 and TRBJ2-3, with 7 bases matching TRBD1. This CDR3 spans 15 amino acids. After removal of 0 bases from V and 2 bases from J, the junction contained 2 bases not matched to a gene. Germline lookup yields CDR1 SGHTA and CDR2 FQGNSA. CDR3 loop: CASSLAGGPTDTQYF. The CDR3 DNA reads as TGTGCCAGCAGCTTAGCAGGGGGCCCCACAGATACGCAGTATTTT.

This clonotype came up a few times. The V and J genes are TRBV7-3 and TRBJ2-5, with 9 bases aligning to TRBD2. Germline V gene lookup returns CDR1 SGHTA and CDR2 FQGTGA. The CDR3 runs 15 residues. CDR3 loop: CGGGAGGRDQETQYF. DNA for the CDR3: TGTGGCGGGGGGGCTGGGGGCCGTGACCAAGAGACCCAGTACTTC.

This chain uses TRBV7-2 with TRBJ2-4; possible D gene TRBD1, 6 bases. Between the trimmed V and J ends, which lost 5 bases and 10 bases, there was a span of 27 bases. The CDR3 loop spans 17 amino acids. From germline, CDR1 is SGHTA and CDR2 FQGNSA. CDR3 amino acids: CASSAGPGGVAKEIQYF. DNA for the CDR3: TGTGCCAGCAGCGCGGGTCCTGGGGGCGTAGCCAAAGAGATTCAGTACTTC.

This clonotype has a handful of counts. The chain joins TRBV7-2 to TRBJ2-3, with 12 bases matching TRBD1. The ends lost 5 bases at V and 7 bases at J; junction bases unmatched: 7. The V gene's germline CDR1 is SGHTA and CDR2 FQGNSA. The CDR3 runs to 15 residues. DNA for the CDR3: TGTGCCAGCAGCCTCCGGGACAGGGGGCGAAATACGCAGTATTTT. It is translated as CASSLRDRGRNTQYF. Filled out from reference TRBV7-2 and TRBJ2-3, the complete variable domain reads GAGVSQSPSNKVTEKGKDVELRCDPISGHTALYWYRQSLGQGLEFLIYFQGNSAPDKSGLPSDRFSAERTGGSVSTLTIQRTQQEDSAVYLCASSLRDRGRNTQYFGPGTRLTVL.

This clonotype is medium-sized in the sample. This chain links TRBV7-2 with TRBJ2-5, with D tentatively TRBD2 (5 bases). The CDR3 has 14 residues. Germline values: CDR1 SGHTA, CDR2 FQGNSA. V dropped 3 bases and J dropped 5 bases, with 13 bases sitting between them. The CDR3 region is CASSFGQPGETQYF. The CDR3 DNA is TGTGCCAGCAGCTTTGGGCAGCCGGGGGAGACCCAGTACTTC. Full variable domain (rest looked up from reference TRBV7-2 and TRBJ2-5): GAGVSQSPSNKVTEKGKDVELRCDPISGHTALYWYRQSLGQGLEFLIYFQGNSAPDKSGLPSDRFSAERTGGSVSTLTIQRTQQEDSAVYLCASSFGQPGETQYFGPGTRLLVL.

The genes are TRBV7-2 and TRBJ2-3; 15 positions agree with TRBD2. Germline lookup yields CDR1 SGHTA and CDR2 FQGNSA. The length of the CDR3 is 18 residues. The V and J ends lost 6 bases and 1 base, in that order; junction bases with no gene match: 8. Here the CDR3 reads CASRDGLAGGPGTDTQYF. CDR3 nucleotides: TGTGCCAGCAGGGATGGACTAGCGGGAGGGCCGGGCACAGATACGCAGTATTTT.

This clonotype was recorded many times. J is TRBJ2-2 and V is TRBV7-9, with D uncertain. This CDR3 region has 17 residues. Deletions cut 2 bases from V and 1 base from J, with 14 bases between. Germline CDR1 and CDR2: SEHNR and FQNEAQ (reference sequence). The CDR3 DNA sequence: TGTGCCAGCAGCTTAATAGAAGGTTTGGGGAACACCGGGGAGCTGTTTTTT. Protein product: CASSLIEGLGNTGELFF.

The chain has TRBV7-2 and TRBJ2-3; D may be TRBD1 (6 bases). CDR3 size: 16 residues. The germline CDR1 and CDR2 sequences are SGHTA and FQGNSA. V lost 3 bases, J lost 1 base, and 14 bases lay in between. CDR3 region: CASSFRWGQRTDTQYF. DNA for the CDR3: TGTGCCAGCAGCTTTCGTTGGGGGCAACGCACAGATACGCAGTATTTT.

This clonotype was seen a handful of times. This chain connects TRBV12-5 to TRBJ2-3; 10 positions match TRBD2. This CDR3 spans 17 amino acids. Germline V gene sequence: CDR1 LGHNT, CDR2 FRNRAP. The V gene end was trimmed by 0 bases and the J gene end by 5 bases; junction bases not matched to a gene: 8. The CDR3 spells CASGLVRLAGGKDTQYF. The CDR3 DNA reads TGTGCTAGTGGTTTGGTACGGTTAGCGGGGGGTAAAGATACGCAGTATTTT.

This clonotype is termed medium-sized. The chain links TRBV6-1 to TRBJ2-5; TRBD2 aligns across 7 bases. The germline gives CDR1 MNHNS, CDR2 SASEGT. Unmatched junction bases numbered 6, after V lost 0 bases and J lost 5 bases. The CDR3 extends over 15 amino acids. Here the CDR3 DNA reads TGTGCCAGCAGTGAAGCGGGAGGGCCGGTTGAGACCCAGTACTTC. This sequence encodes CASSEAGGPVETQYF.

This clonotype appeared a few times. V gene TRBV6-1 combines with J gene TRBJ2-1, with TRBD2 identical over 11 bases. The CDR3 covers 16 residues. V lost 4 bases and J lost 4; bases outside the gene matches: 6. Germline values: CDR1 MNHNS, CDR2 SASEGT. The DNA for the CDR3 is TGTGCCAGCAGTGCTGTGACTAGCGGGGCTTACAATGAGCAGTTCTTC. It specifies CASSAVTSGAYNEQFF.

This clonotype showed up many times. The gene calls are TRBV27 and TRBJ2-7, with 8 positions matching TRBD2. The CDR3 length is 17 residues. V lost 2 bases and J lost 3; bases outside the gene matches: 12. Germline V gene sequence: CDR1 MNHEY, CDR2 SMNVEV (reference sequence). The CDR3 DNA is TGTGCCAGCAGTTTAAAGGCTTCGGGGGGGGTTTACTACGAGCAGTACTTC. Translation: CASSLKASGGVYYEQYF.

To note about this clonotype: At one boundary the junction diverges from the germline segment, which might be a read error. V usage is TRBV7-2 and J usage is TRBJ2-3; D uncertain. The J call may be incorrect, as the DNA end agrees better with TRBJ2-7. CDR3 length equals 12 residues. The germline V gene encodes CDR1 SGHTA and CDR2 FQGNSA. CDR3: CAGSFRPDTQYF. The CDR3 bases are TGTGCCGGCAGCTTTCGCCCAGATACGCAGTACTTC.

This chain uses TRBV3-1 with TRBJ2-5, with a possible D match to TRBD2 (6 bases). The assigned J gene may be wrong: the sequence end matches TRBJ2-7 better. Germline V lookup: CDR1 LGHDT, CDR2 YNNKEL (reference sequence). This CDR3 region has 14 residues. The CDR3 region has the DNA TGTGCCAGCAGCCAGGGCGGGGCCCCCTACGAGCAGTACTTC. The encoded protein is CASSQGGAPYEQYF.